This is a list of T cell receptor beta chains from one sample in a study of high-grade serous ovarian cancer treatment subgroups. The assay was immunoSEQ multiplex PCR, and TCRdb's table has in-frame clones only and misses some. The sample shows some 4,500 clones, approximately 76% of them seen only once. The material sequenced was tumor tissue. These receptors were collected from a human donor with high-grade serous ovarian cancer. Each CDR3 is given with its conserved first and last residue. D genes are given only for firm matches. Clone size, where shown, is once, few, many, or a class for clones that have expanded.

clone_size | j_call | d_call | v_call | cdr3_aa | cdr3_nt
- | TRBJ2-5 | - | TRBV9 | CASSVGGGRETQYF | TGTGCCAGCAGCGTAGGTGGTGGACGAGAGACCCAGTACTTC
- | TRBJ2-3 | TRBD1 | TRBV10-2 | CATHEDRGHPDTQYF | TGCGCCACTCACGAGGACAGGGGGCACCCAGATACGCAGTATTTT
- | TRBJ2-3 | TRBD1 | TRBV5-4 | CASSFGTGGGTDTQYF | TGTGCCAGCAGCTTTGGGACAGGGGGCGGTACAGATACGCAGTATTTT
once | TRBJ1-5 | - | TRBV10-3 | CAISEGGRNQPQHF | TGTGCCATCAGTGAGGGAGGGAGGAATCAGCCCCAGCATTTT
- | TRBJ2-7 | - | TRBV7-2 | CASSLVGTKTYEQYF | TGTGCCAGCAGCTTAGTGGGGACCAAAACTTACGAGCAGTACTTC
- | TRBJ2-7 | - | TRBV5-1 | CASSLGRAYEQYF | TGCGCCAGCAGCTTGGGCAGGGCCTACGAGCAGTACTTC
- | TRBJ1-2 | TRBD1 | TRBV10-3 | CAISESGQGANYGYTF | TGTGCCATCAGTGAGTCGGGACAGGGGGCTAACTATGGCTACACCTTC
- | TRBJ2-7 | - | TRBV5-8 | CASRMTNSYEQYF | TGTGCCAGCAGAATGACTAACTCCTACGAGCAGTACTTC
- | TRBJ1-2 | - | TRBV2 | CASNSGGLIGYTF | TGTGCCAGCAACTCTGGGGGCTTGATTGGCTACACCTTC
- | TRBJ2-3 | - | TRBV5-5 | CASSLGVAGTDTQYF | TGTGCCAGCAGCTTGGGGGTAGCGGGCACAGATACGCAGTATTTT
- | TRBJ2-7 | - | TRBV30 | CAWSLLRYEQYF | TGTGCCTGGAGCCTTCTTCGCTACGAGCAGTACTTC
- | TRBJ1-5 | - | TRBV5-6 | CASSLSGRYQPQHF | TGTGCCAGCAGCTTATCAGGGAGGTATCAGCCCCAGCATTTT
- | TRBJ1-3 | - | TRBV9 | CASSVSYYSGNTIYF | TGTGCCAGCAGCGTCAGTTACTACTCTGGAAACACCATATATTTT
- | TRBJ2-5 | - | TRBV19 | CASSISHAGQTQYF | TGTGCCAGTAGTATATCACATGCTGGACAGACCCAGTACTTC
- | TRBJ1-5 | - | TRBV10-3 | CAISESGLGNQPQHF | TGTGCCATCAGTGAGTCTGGGTTGGGGAATCAGCCCCAGCATTTT
- | TRBJ2-1 | TRBD1 | TRBV9 | CASSVSGTGSYNEQFF | TGTGCCAGCAGCGTCTCCGGGACAGGGAGTTACAATGAGCAGTTCTTC